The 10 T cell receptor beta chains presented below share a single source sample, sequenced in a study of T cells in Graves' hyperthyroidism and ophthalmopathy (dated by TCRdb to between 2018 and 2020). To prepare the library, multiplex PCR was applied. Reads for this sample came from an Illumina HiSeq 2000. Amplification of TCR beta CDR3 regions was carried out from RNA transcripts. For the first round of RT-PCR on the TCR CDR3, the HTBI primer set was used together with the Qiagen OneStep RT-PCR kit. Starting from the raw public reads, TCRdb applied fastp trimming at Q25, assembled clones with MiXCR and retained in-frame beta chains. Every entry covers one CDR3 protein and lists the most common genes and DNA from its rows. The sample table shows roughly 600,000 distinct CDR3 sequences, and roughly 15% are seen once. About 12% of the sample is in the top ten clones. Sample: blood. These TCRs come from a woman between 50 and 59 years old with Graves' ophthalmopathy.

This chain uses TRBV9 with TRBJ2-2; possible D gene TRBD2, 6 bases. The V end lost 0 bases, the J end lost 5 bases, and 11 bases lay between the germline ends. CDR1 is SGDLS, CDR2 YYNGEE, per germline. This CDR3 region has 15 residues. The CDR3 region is CASSVGGGDTGELFF. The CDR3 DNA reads TGTGCCAGCAGCGTAGGAGGCGGGGATACCGGGGAGCTGTTTTTT.

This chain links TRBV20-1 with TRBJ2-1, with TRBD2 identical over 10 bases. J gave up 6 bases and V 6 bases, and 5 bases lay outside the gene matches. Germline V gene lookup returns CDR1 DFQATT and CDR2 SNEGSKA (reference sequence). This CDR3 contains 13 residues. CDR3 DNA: TGCAGTGCGGGACTAGCGTTAAGCAATGAGCAGTTCTTC. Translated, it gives CSAGLALSNEQFF.

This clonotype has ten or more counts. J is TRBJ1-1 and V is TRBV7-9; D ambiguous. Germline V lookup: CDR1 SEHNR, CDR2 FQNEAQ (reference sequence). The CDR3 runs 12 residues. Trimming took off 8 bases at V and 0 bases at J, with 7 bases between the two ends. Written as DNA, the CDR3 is TGTGCCAGCGGGGTTATGAACACTGAAGCTTTCTTT. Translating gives CASGVMNTEAFF.

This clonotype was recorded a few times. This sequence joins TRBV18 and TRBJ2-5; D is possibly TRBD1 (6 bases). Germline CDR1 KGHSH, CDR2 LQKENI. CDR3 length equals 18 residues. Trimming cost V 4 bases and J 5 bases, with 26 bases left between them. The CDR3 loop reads CASSQQKDSFQPRETQYF. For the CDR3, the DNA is TGTGCCAGCTCACAACAAAAGGACAGTTTCCAACCGAGGGAGACCCAGTACTTC.

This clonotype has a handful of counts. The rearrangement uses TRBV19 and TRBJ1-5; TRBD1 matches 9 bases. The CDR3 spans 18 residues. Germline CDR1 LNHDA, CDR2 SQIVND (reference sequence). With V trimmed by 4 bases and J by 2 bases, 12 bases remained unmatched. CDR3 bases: TGTGCCAGTAGTAACCGGCCCTCGGACAGGGGCGGCAATCAGCCCCAGCATTTT. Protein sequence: CASSNRPSDRGGNQPQHF.

DNA for the CDR3: TGTGCCAGCAGTCACAGGGGCCCCGGGGAGCTGTTTTTT. Amino acid sequence: CASSHRGPGELFF. The chain employs TRBV14 and TRBJ2-2; TRBD1 matches at 7 bases. The V gene end was trimmed by 6 bases and the J gene end by 6 bases; junction bases not matched to a gene: 4. From germline, CDR1 is SGHDN and CDR2 FVKESK. The CDR3 is 13 amino acids.

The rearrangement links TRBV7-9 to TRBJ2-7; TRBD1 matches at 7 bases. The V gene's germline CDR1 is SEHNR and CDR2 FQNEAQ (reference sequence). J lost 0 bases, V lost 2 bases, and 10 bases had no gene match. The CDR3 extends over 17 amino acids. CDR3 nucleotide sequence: TGTGCCAGCAGCTTATGGTCGGACAGGCACGCCTCCTACGAGCAGTACTTC. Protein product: CASSLWSDRHASYEQYF.

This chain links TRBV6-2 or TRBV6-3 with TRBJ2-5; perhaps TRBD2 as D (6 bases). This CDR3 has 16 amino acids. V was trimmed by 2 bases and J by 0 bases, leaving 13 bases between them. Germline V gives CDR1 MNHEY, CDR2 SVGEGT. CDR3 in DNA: TGTGCCAGCAGTTACCCCCCAGGCGGGAACCAAGAGACCCAGTACTTC. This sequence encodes CASSYPPGGNQETQYF.

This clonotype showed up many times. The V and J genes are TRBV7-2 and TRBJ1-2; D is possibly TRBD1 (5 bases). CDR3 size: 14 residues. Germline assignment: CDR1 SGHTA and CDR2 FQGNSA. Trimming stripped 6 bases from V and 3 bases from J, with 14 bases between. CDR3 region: CASSHPGVDYGYTF. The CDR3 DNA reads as TGTGCCAGCAGTCACCCGGGGGTTGACTATGGCTACACCTTC.

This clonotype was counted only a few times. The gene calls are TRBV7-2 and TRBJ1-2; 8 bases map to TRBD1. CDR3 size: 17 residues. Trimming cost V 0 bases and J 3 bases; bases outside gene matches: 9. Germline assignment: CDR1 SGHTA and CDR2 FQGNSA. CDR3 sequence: CASSLAGQAYAHYGYTF. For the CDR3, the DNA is TGTGCCAGCAGCTTAGCGGGACAGGCTTACGCTCACTATGGCTACACCTTC.